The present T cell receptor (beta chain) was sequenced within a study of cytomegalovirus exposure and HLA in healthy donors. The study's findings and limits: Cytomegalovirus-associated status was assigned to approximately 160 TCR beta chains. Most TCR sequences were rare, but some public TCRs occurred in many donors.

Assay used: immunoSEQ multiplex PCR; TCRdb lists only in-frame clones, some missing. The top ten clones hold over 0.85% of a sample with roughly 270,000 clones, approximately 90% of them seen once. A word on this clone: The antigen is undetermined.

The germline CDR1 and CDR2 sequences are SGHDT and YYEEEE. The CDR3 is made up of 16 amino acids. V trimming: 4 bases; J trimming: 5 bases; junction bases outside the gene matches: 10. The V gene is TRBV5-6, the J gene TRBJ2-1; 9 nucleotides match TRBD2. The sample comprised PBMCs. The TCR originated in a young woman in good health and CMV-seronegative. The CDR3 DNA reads TGTGCCAGCAGCGAACGTATAGCGGGAGACGACAATGAGCAGTTCTTC. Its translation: CASSERIAGDDNEQFF.